This entry lists 22 T cell receptor beta chains sequenced from one sample in a study of human CD8 memory T cell subsets. TCR beta was sequenced from UMI-tagged 5' RACE libraries. TCRdb reprocessed the 5' RACE reads; each CDR3 protein has one entry and no DNA is given. The sample includes under 5,000 distinct CDR3 sequences. The sequenced material came from CD8+ T cells from PBMCs. The receptors were sampled from a human donor in good health.

V and J are TRBV20-1 and TRBJ2-5; TCRdb's D call, TRBD1, is unchecked because there is no DNA. From germline, CDR1 is DFQATT and CDR2 SNEGSKA (reference sequence). The CDR3 is made up of 14 amino acids. The CDR3 protein is CSARDRQGQETQYF.

The CDR3 reads CSVRWGLSGRSIIYNEQFF. The chain links TRBV29-1 to TRBJ2-1; TCRdb names TRBD2, which stays unverified in the absence of DNA. CDR1 and CDR2 (germline): SQVTM, ANQGSEA. The CDR3 consists of 19 residues.

CDR3 sequence reads: CASSFSGSSGELFF. The chain recombines TRBV7-9 with TRBJ2-2; TCRdb returns TRBD1, unconfirmable since there is no DNA. The CDR3 runs to 14 residues. Looked up from germline, CDR1 is SEHNR and CDR2 is FQNEAQ (reference sequence).

The chain couples TRBV27 to TRBJ2-7; TCRdb lists TRBD2, though no DNA is available to test this call. The germline gives CDR1 MNHEY, CDR2 SMNVEV (reference sequence). This CDR3 is 14 amino acids long. The CDR3 sequence: CASSQGPWDYEQYF.

The V and J genes are TRBV5-6 and TRBJ2-1; TCRdb's D call, TRBD2, is unchecked because there is no DNA. The CDR3 runs to 15 residues. Germline V gene data show CDR1 as SGHDT and CDR2 as YYEEEE. CDR3 amino acids: CASSIAGGYYGEQFF.

The gene calls are TRBV25-1 and TRBJ2-1; checking the TCRdb D call of TRBD2 is not possible without DNA. This CDR3 region has 14 residues. Germline V gene data show CDR1 as MGHDK and CDR2 as SYGVNS. The CDR3 protein is CASSELTSGSEQFF.

Measured by frequency, this clonotype is medium-sized. The CDR3 sequence: CSASDISADTQYF. The rearrangement uses TRBV20-1 and TRBJ2-3. This CDR3 is 13 amino acids long. Germline CDR1 DFQATT, CDR2 SNEGSKA (reference sequence).

CDR3 protein: CASSSYRETQYF. The chain uses TRBV7-2 and TRBJ2-5. Looked up from germline, CDR1 is SGHTA and CDR2 is FQGNSA. The CDR3 is 12 residues long.

This clonotype is deemed medium-sized by its frequency. The V call is TRBV11-2, the J call TRBJ2-7; with no DNA, the TCRdb D assignment of TRBD1 cannot be verified. Germline V gene data show CDR1 as SGHAT and CDR2 as FQNNGV. This CDR3 is 14 amino acids long. The CDR3 is CASNSGQGANEQYF.

J is TRBJ1-1 and V is TRBV25-1. Germline values: CDR1 MGHDK, CDR2 SYGVNS. The CDR3 totals 13 residues. This chain's CDR3 is CATVTAMNTEAFF.

The rearrangement uses TRBV5-5 and TRBJ1-3; no DNA is available, so the TRBD1 call from TCRdb remains unchecked. Germline V gene lookup returns CDR1 SGHKS and CDR2 YYEKEE (reference sequence). The CDR3 runs 15 residues. This chain's CDR3 is CASSADTGWRNTIYF.

This chain links TRBV7-9 with TRBJ1-4. CDR3 length: 19 residues. Germline values: CDR1 SEHNR, CDR2 FQNEAQ (reference sequence). This CDR3 reads CASSFRFGEGSLQGEKLFF.

The rearrangement links TRBV28 to TRBJ2-1; lacking DNA, the TRBD2 call made by TCRdb goes unchecked. The CDR3 is 23 amino acids. CDR1 MDHEN and CDR2 SYDVKM come from the germline V gene. The CDR3 here is CASRYRTVTSAALYQKSYNEQFF. The full variable domain, in which reference TRBV28 and TRBJ2-1 provide the parts outside the CDR3, is DVKVTQSSRYLVKRTGEKVFLECVQDMDHENMFWYRQDPGLGLRLIYFSYDVKMKEKGDIPEGYSVSREKKERFSLILESASTNQTSMYLCASRYRTVTSAALYQKSYNEQFFGPGTRLTVL.

This chain links TRBV27 with TRBJ1-2; absent DNA, TCRdb's TRBD1 call cannot be checked. The germline V gene encodes CDR1 MNHEY and CDR2 SMNVEV (reference sequence). The CDR3 totals 13 residues. The CDR3 loop is CASSPLGLYGYTF.

This chain joins TRBV20-1 and TRBJ2-5. Germline CDR1 is DFQATT and CDR2 is SNEGSKA (reference sequence). This CDR3 contains 14 residues. CDR3: CSAPDDADVQTQYF.

By frequency, this clonotype registers medium-sized. The V gene is TRBV29-1, the J gene TRBJ1-5; TCRdb proposes TRBD1, but this gene call is untestable without DNA. Germline values: CDR1 SQVTM, CDR2 ANQGSEA. This CDR3 has 12 amino acids. The CDR3 region is CSAVSGNQPQHF.

The rearrangement uses TRBV7-8 and TRBJ2-5; checking the TCRdb D call of TRBD2 is not possible without DNA. Germline loops: CDR1 SGHVS, CDR2 FQNEAQ. This CDR3 region has 15 residues. CDR3: CASSPLAGTGETQYF.

This sequence joins TRBV5-4 and TRBJ2-7; without DNA, the TCRdb call of TRBD1 cannot be checked. Germline V gives CDR1 SGHNT, CDR2 YYREEE (reference sequence). CDR3 length: 17 amino acids. The CDR3 reads CASSLSDQGAVSYEQYF.

This rearrangement joins TRBV11-2 to TRBJ2-7; no DNA is available, so the TRBD2 call from TCRdb remains unchecked. CDR3 length: 14 amino acids. Germline V lookup: CDR1 SGHAT, CDR2 FQNNGV. The CDR3 loop reads CASSLVAGAYEQYF.

V is TRBV20-1 and J is TRBJ2-1; TCRdb's D call of TRBD2 is untestable without DNA. This CDR3 is built from 15 residues. The germline CDR1 and CDR2 sequences are DFQATT and SNEGSKA (reference sequence). CDR3 region: CSARDFGGRGDEQFF.

This rearrangement joins TRBV10-2 to TRBJ1-5; lacking DNA, the TRBD1 call made by TCRdb goes unchecked. CDR1 WSHSY and CDR2 SAAADI come from the germline V gene. The CDR3 has 14 residues. The CDR3 region is CASSRDNLNQPQHF.

The genes are TRBV6-6 and TRBJ2-1; TCRdb designates TRBD2, a call that cannot be tested without DNA. Germline CDR1 MNHNY, CDR2 SVGAGI (reference sequence). The CDR3 consists of 16 residues. The CDR3 spells CASRPLTSGRDNEQFF.